Below, 20 T cell receptor beta chains from the same sample are listed, as sequenced in a study of shared clonotypes between healthy human individuals. Assay used: immunoSEQ multiplex PCR; TCRdb lists only in-frame clones, some missing. The profile shows some 95,000 clones, almost 70% of them singletons. Sequenced sample: memory CD8+ T cells sorted from blood. This sample's subset: CD45RO+ cells pooled with CCR7-negative TemRA cells. These receptors were obtained from a man aged 25 to 45 in good health.

This chain joins TRBV20-1 and TRBJ2-1, with 7 positions matching TRBD2. Germline V CDR1 and CDR2: DFQATT, SNEGSKA (reference sequence). This CDR3 has 11 residues. J was trimmed by 11 bases and V by 3 bases; bases with no gene match: 4. CDR3 protein: CSASAGVKQFF. CDR3 nucleotide sequence: TGCAGTGCTAGCGCGGGAGTTAAGCAGTTCTTC.

The chain joins TRBV2 to TRBJ2-7; 10 nucleotides agree with TRBD1. Germline values: CDR1 SNHLY, CDR2 FYNNEI. The CDR3 loop spans 17 amino acids. After removal of 3 bases from V and 3 bases from J, the junction contained 11 bases not matched to a gene. The CDR3 DNA reads as TGTGCCAGCAGTGATTGGGGGACAGGGGCCACCGTCTACGAGCAGTACTTC. Its translation: CASSDWGTGATVYEQYF.

This clone was observed once. The gene calls are TRBV6-1 and TRBJ2-7; D gene uncertain. The V end lost 2 bases, the J end lost 2 bases, and 1 base lay between the germline ends. The CDR3 covers 11 residues. CDR1 and CDR2 (germline): MNHNS, SASEGT. The CDR3 DNA is TGTGCCAGCAGTGAAACCTACGAGCAGTACTTC. It translates to CASSETYEQYF.

The rearrangement joins TRBV6-6 to TRBJ2-7, with D possibly TRBD1 on 5 matching bases. Germline V gene data show CDR1 as MNHNY and CDR2 as SVGAGI (reference sequence). The CDR3 has 12 residues. V was cut by 7 bases and J by 5 bases, with 12 bases left in between. CDR3: CASNPGFDEQYF. DNA of the CDR3: TGTGCCAGCAACCCAGGGTTCGACGAGCAGTACTTC.

The rearrangement links TRBV18 to TRBJ2-7; D is perhaps TRBD2 (6 bases). This CDR3 is 14 amino acids long. Trimming left V 4 bases short and J 5 bases short, with 15 bases between. The germline gives CDR1 KGHSH, CDR2 LQKENI. CDR3 region: CASSLLGGLDEQYF. CDR3 nucleotides: TGTGCCAGCTCACTCCTAGGAGGGTTGGACGAGCAGTACTTC.

The CDR3 coding sequence is TGTGCCACCGCCGCCAAAAACATTCAGTACTTC. This codes for CATAAKNIQYF. The chain links TRBV15 to TRBJ2-4; no definite D call. This CDR3 has 11 amino acids. From germline, CDR1 is LNHNV and CDR2 YYDKDF (reference sequence). V lost 8 bases and J 1 base, leaving 3 bases between the germline ends.

This clone was observed once. The chain couples TRBV6-4 to TRBJ2-3; 8 bases match TRBD2. Germline V lookup: CDR1 MRHNA, CDR2 SNTAGT. The CDR3 has 15 amino acids. The junction had 6 bases not matched to a gene; V was cut back by 6 bases and J by 1 base. CDR3 DNA sequence: TGTGCCAGCAGCCCGGGACTAGGCGGCACAGATACGCAGTATTTT. Its protein product is CASSPGLGGTDTQYF.

V is TRBV2 and J is TRBJ1-3; D is possibly TRBD1 (5 bases). With 0 bases removed from V and 4 bases from J, the gap between germline ends came to 13 bases. This CDR3 has 16 residues. CDR1 is SNHLY and CDR2 is FYNNEI in the germline V gene. CDR3 loop: CASSEAGRASGNTIYF. The CDR3 nucleotides are TGTGCCAGCAGTGAAGCAGGCAGGGCTTCAGGAAACACCATATATTTT.

The rearrangement uses TRBV6-1 and TRBJ1-5; unclear D gene. The CDR3 contains 11 residues. The germline gives CDR1 MNHNS, CDR2 SASEGT. V lost 5 bases, J lost 5 bases, and 4 bases lay in between. CDR3 residues: CASSNDQPQHF. DNA of the CDR3: TGTGCCAGCAGTAACGATCAGCCCCAGCATTTT.

The CDR3 coding sequence is TGTGCCAGCAGTTTAGGGTGGTCTGGGGCCAACGTCCTGACTTTC. This gives the protein CASSLGWSGANVLTF. The V call is TRBV28, the J call TRBJ2-6; D is unclear. CDR3 size: 15 residues. V shed 2 bases and J shed 1 base, with 6 bases lying between them. In germline, CDR1 is MDHEN, CDR2 SYDVKM.

The chain recombines TRBV11-2 with TRBJ2-1, with TRBD1 matching over 9 bases. This CDR3 has 15 amino acids. V trimming: 0 bases; J trimming: 7 bases; junction bases outside the gene matches: 4. In germline, CDR1 is SGHAT, CDR2 FQNNGV. CDR3 in amino acids: CASSLEGTGRNEQFF. CDR3 in DNA: TGTGCCAGCAGCTTAGAGGGGACAGGGAGGAATGAGCAGTTCTTC. Combining the CDR3 with reference TRBV11-2 and TRBJ2-1 gives the whole variable domain EAGVAQSPRYKIIEKRQSVAFWCNPISGHATLYWYQQILGQGPKLLIQFQNNGVVDDSQLPKDRFSAERLKGVDSTLKIQPAKLEDSAVYLCASSLEGTGRNEQFFGPGTRLTVL.

The rearrangement uses TRBV15 and TRBJ2-7; 12 bases align to TRBD2. CDR1 is LNHNV, CDR2 YYDKDF, per germline (reference sequence). Germline trimming cut 3 bases from V and 7 bases from J; bases unmatched to any gene: 10. The CDR3 runs 16 residues. For the CDR3, the DNA is TGTGCCACCAGCAGCTCGAGGACTAGCGGGATCCAAGAGCAGTACTTC. It specifies CATSSSRTSGIQEQYF.

This clone was recorded at least ten times. V and J are TRBV6-4 and TRBJ2-3, with D possibly TRBD2 on 6 matching bases. The CDR3 totals 15 residues. V lost 3 bases, J lost 0 bases, and 10 bases lay in between. Germline values: CDR1 MRHNA, CDR2 SNTAGT. This CDR3 is CASSEIAASTDTQYF. CDR3 coding DNA: TGTGCCAGCAGTGAAATAGCGGCTAGCACAGATACGCAGTATTTT.

This clone occurred a few times. This chain connects TRBV30 to TRBJ1-2, with 8 bases that match TRBD1. This CDR3 has 13 amino acids. Trimming removed 8 bases from V and 6 bases from J; junction bases left unmatched: 11. Germline values: CDR1 GTSNPN, CDR2 SVGIG (reference sequence). The CDR3 DNA sequence: TGTGCCGGAACAGGGGGATTGGTACATGGCTACACCTTC. The encoded protein is CAGTGGLVHGYTF. Based on the CDR3 plus reference TRBV30 and TRBJ1-2, the full variable domain is SQTIHQWPATLVQPVGSPLSLECTVEGTSNPNLYWYRQAAGRGLQLLFYSVGIGQISSEVPQNLSASRPQDRQFILSSKKLLLSDSGFYLCAGTGGLVHGYTFGSGTRLTVV.

Concerning this clone itself: Other nucleotide sequences in the sample specify the same CDR3. The J gene is TRBJ2-7, the V gene TRBV29-1, with D possibly being TRBD1 or TRBD2 (5 bases each). The germline gives CDR1 SQVTM, CDR2 ANQGSEA. This CDR3 comprises 14 residues. CDR3 coding DNA: TGCAGTGTGGGTCAGAGGGGTAAGGTCGACGAGCAGTACTTC. It yields the protein CSVGQRGKVDEQYF.

V is TRBV7-2 and J is TRBJ2-3; 7 bases map to TRBD1. Trimming at V came to 5 bases and at J to 2 bases, leaving 7 bases not matched to a gene. There are 15 residues in the CDR3. The germline gives CDR1 SGHTA, CDR2 FQGNSA. CDR3 sequence: CASSLRGQNTDTQYF. The DNA for the CDR3 is TGTGCCAGCAGCCTCCGGGGACAGAACACAGATACGCAGTATTTT.

This clone was seen many times. This chain joins TRBV9 and TRBJ2-7; a weak D match, TRBD2 (5 bases). The CDR3 covers 16 residues. The germline CDR1 and CDR2 sequences are SGDLS and YYNGEE. Trimming removed 2 bases from V and 2 bases from J, with 17 bases in between. CDR3 DNA sequence: TGTGCCAGCAGCGTGGATATGATAGCGACCGCCTACGAGCAGTACTTC. Encoded protein: CASSVDMIATAYEQYF. Based on the CDR3 plus reference TRBV9 and TRBJ2-7, the full variable domain is DSGVTQTPKHLITATGQRVTLRCSPRSGDLSVYWYQQSLDQGLQFLIQYYNGEERAKGNILERFSAQQFPDLHSELNLSSLELGDSALYFCASSVDMIATAYEQYFGPGTRLTVT.

This sequence joins TRBV12-5 and TRBJ2-1, with TRBD2 matching 13 bases. J was trimmed by 1 base and V by 11 bases; bases with no gene match: 11. The CDR3 loop spans 17 amino acids. From germline, CDR1 is LGHNT and CDR2 FRNRAP. CDR3 loop: CAPPPRGLAGSYNEQFF. The CDR3 coding sequence is TGTGCTCCCCCCCCGCGGGGACTAGCGGGATCCTACAATGAGCAGTTCTTC.

This clone was found a few times. The chain carries TRBV19 and TRBJ1-3, with 7 bases fitting TRBD1. V dropped 8 bases and J dropped 3; count of bases not matched to a gene: 7. CDR1 is LNHDA and CDR2 is SQIVND in the germline V gene (reference sequence). This CDR3 is 14 amino acids long. The CDR3 region has the DNA TGTGCCAGTGCTAGAGGGGGCGTTGGAAACACCATATATTTT. It encodes CASARGGVGNTIYF.

V is TRBV28 and J is TRBJ1-2; D is uncertain. The CDR3 length is 11 residues. V was shortened by 8 bases and J by 0 bases, with 4 bases between the two germline ends. CDR1 and CDR2 (germline): MDHEN, SYDVKM. The CDR3 is CASGTNYGYTF. The CDR3 DNA follows: TGTGCCAGCGGAACTAACTATGGCTACACCTTC.